These 30 T cell receptor beta chains originate from one sample sequenced in a study of T cell repertoires in cytomegalovirus infection. TCRdb used MiXCR to reprocess the reads, holding one entry per CDR3 protein. Among just under 550,000 distinct CDR3 sequences listed, around 27% were seen once. Material for sequencing was PBMCs. The receptor source for this set is a human donor in good health (CMV status not recorded). Some clones in this sample may be carry-over from other donors' samples.

As DNA, the CDR3 is TGTGCCACCAGCAGAGAAATAGGGGGATGGGGCGGGGAGCTGTTTTTT. This sequence encodes CATSREIGGWGGELFF. The chain links TRBV15 to TRBJ2-2, with D perhaps TRBD1 (6 bases). The ends were cut back, 0 bases at V and 7 bases at J, with 15 bases in the middle. This CDR3 is built from 16 residues. Per the germline V gene, CDR1 is LNHNV and CDR2 is YYDKDF (reference sequence).

This clonotype was observed a few times. The rearrangement joins TRBV7-6 to TRBJ2-2; weak D call: TRBD2 (6 bases). CDR3 size: 14 residues. The ends were cut back, 1 base at V and 7 bases at J, with 10 bases in the middle. The germline gives CDR1 SGHVS, CDR2 FNYEAQ. The CDR3, as DNA: TGTGCCAGCAGCTTAGGGGGGGATATCGGGGAGCTGTTTTTT. Its translation: CASSLGGDIGELFF.

V gene TRBV28 combines with J gene TRBJ1-1; weak D call: TRBD1 (6 bases). V gave up 2 bases and J gave up 3 bases, with 19 bases separating them. The CDR3 is 17 amino acids. Germline CDR1 reads MDHEN; CDR2 reads SYDVKM. The DNA of the CDR3 is TGTGCCAGCAGTTTACATGACAGGCGGCGAAAGGACACTGAAGCTTTCTTT. Amino acids: CASSLHDRRRKDTEAFF.

This chain uses TRBV15 with TRBJ1-5, with 7 bases identical to TRBD1. The CDR3 consists of 15 residues. CDR1 and CDR2 from the germline V gene are LNHNV and YYDKDF (reference sequence). J was trimmed by 7 bases and V by 0 bases; bases with no gene match: 6. In DNA form, the CDR3 reads TGTGCCACCAGCAGAGAGGGACAGCCTGGGCAGCCCCAGCATTTT. It codes for CATSREGQPGQPQHF.

This clonotype was counted at least ten times. The chain is built from TRBV10-3 and TRBJ1-3, with D perhaps TRBD1 (5 bases). Between the trimmed V and J ends, which lost 8 bases and 4 bases, there was a span of 12 bases. The CDR3 has 13 residues. Germline lookup yields CDR1 ENHRY and CDR2 SYGVKD. CDR3 loop: CAISAGDGNTIYF. CDR3 nucleotides: TGTGCCATCTCCGCGGGGGACGGAAACACCATATATTTT.

V usage is TRBV28 and J usage is TRBJ2-1, with D tentatively TRBD2 (5 bases). V lost 7 bases and J 8 bases, leaving 15 bases between the germline ends. Germline-derived CDR1 and CDR2 are MDHEN and SYDVKM. The CDR3 is 13 residues long. The CDR3 spells CASTSPSVHEQFF. The CDR3 coding sequence is TGTGCCAGCACTAGCCCGAGCGTACATGAGCAGTTCTTC.

This clonotype has more than one count but fewer than ten. J is TRBJ2-1 and V is TRBV19; 14 nucleotides line up with TRBD2. CDR3 length: 16 residues. The J segment lost 7 bases and the V segment lost 3 bases, leaving 5 bases of the junction unmatched. CDR1 is LNHDA, CDR2 SQIVND, per germline (reference sequence). In nucleotides, the CDR3 is TGTGCCAGTAGTATGCGACTAGCGGGAGGGTGGAATGAGCAGTTCTTC. Amino acids: CASSMRLAGGWNEQFF.

This clonotype was counted between two and nine times. The chain uses TRBV4-2 and TRBJ2-7; D is unclear. The V gene's germline CDR1 is LGHNA and CDR2 YNFKEQ. The CDR3 loop spans 15 amino acids. V was pared by 0 bases and J by 3 bases, with 12 bases between. The CDR3 DNA is TGTGCCAGCAGCCAAGATTCTACCGGAAACTACGAGCAGTACTTC. It translates to CASSQDSTGNYEQYF.

This clonotype was seen ten or more times. The rearrangement uses TRBV7-2 and TRBJ1-1; D gene uncertain. From germline, CDR1 is SGHTA and CDR2 FQGNSA. V was clipped by 5 bases and J by 0 bases, with 10 bases between them. The CDR3 contains 14 residues. The CDR3 DNA is TGTGCCAGCAGCCCCTGGAAGGTGAACACTGAAGCTTTCTTT. As protein: CASSPWKVNTEAFF.

Regarding this clonotype: The junction shows a germline mismatch at one end, possibly a read error. This chain connects TRBV28 to TRBJ2-2, with TRBD1 matching over 8 bases. The CDR3 sequence is 11 residues long. Looked up from germline, CDR1 is MDHEN and CDR2 is SYDVKM. The CDR3 sequence: CGTGNNGELFF. The CDR3 region has the DNA TGTGGGACAGGGAACAACGGGGAGCTGTTTTTT.

This clonotype was counted ten times or more. The rearrangement joins TRBV10-3 to TRBJ2-1, with D possibly being TRBD1 (6 bases). V was shortened by 5 bases and J by 4 bases, with 15 bases between the two germline ends. CDR3 length equals 15 residues. Germline V gene sequence: CDR1 ENHRY, CDR2 SYGVKD. The CDR3 DNA sequence: TGTGCCATCAGTCCCAGGGGAATCTGGTACAATGAGCAGTTCTTC. It encodes CAISPRGIWYNEQFF.

This clonotype has ten or more counts. V and J are TRBV7-8 and TRBJ2-5; D might be TRBD2 (6 bases). The germline gives CDR1 SGHVS, CDR2 FQNEAQ. Trimming took off 5 bases at V and 3 bases at J, with 10 bases between the two ends. The CDR3 covers 13 residues. This chain's CDR3 is CASSPGVKETQYF. CDR3 nucleotide sequence: TGTGCCAGCAGCCCGGGAGTTAAAGAGACCCAGTACTTC.

The chain is built from TRBV27 and TRBJ2-7; D uncertain. Trimming shortened V by 3 bases and J by 2 bases, and 20 bases separated the two germline ends. Germline V gives CDR1 MNHEY, CDR2 SMNVEV (reference sequence). This CDR3 spans 17 amino acids. Here the CDR3 reads CASSFSRIAATPYEQYF. In nucleotides, the CDR3 is TGTGCCAGCAGTTTTTCTAGAATTGCAGCGACCCCCTACGAGCAGTACTTC.

This clonotype was seen many times. The rearrangement links TRBV12-3 or TRBV12-4 to TRBJ1-2, with 10 bases aligning to TRBD1. The CDR3 is made up of 15 amino acids. The V gene end was trimmed by 6 bases and the J gene end by 0 bases; junction bases not matched to a gene: 4. CDR3 DNA sequence: TGTGCCAGCAGACCCGGGACAGGGGCTAACTATGGCTACACCTTC. Translated: CASRPGTGANYGYTF.

The rearrangement links TRBV7-2 to TRBJ1-1, with D unclear. Germline V gene data show CDR1 as SGHTA and CDR2 as FQGNSA. Trimming pared 5 bases from V and 6 bases from J, leaving 16 bases between. CDR3 length equals 14 residues. CDR3 residues: CASSAESFGPEAFF. The CDR3 DNA reads TGTGCCAGCAGCGCGGAATCGTTCGGGCCTGAAGCTTTCTTT.

The rearrangement links TRBV28 to TRBJ1-1, with 8 nucleotides matching TRBD1. This CDR3 comprises 14 residues. Germline V gene sequence: CDR1 MDHEN, CDR2 SYDVKM. V shed 6 bases, J shed 7 bases, and the junction held 10 bases outside the gene matches. The DNA of the CDR3 is TGTGCCAGCAGGCGCCCGGACAGGGTGGATGAAGCTTTCTTT. It encodes CASRRPDRVDEAFF.

This clonotype has a handful of counts. The rearrangement joins TRBV19 to TRBJ2-1; TRBD1 aligns across 7 bases. There are 13 residues in the CDR3. Trimming at V came to 2 bases and at J to 6 bases, leaving 1 base not matched to a gene. The germline V gene encodes CDR1 LNHDA and CDR2 SQIVND (reference sequence). The CDR3 is CASSIRDSNEQFF. CDR3 bases: TGTGCCAGTAGTATACGGGACAGCAATGAGCAGTTCTTC.

This clonotype was detected ten times or more. V gene TRBV7-2 combines with J gene TRBJ2-1; maybe TRBD1 (5 bases). The ends were cut back, 5 bases at V and 7 bases at J, with 12 bases in the middle. CDR3 length equals 13 residues. From germline, CDR1 is SGHTA and CDR2 FQGNSA. This CDR3 reads CASSIQGGNEQFF. The CDR3 DNA sequence: TGTGCCAGCAGCATCCAGGGTGGGAATGAGCAGTTCTTC. The full variable domain, its missing parts supplied by reference TRBV7-2 and TRBJ2-1, is GAGVSQSPSNKVTEKGKDVELRCDPISGHTALYWYRQSLGQGLEFLIYFQGNSAPDKSGLPSDRFSAERTGGSVSTLTIQRTQQEDSAVYLCASSIQGGNEQFFGPGTRLTVL.

This sequence joins TRBV5-4 and TRBJ2-1, with 9 bases matching TRBD2. The germline gives CDR1 SGHNT, CDR2 YYREEE (reference sequence). This CDR3 contains 16 residues. The J segment lost 2 bases and the V segment lost 0 bases, leaving 3 bases of the junction unmatched. The CDR3 nucleotides read TGTGCCAGCAGCTTGGGCGGGGGGGCGACCTACAATGAGCAGTTCTTC. Its translation is CASSLGGGATYNEQFF.

The V and J genes are TRBV6-2 or TRBV6-3 and TRBJ2-7; D is possibly TRBD1 or TRBD2 (5 bases each). The CDR3 has 13 amino acids. Germline assignment: CDR1 MNHEY and CDR2 SVGEGT. Trimming stripped 6 bases from V and 2 bases from J, with 11 bases between. The CDR3 loop reads CASRGDGTYEQYF. The CDR3 nucleotides are TGTGCCAGCAGGGGGGACGGAACCTACGAGCAGTACTTC.

This clonotype has at least ten counts. The chain couples TRBV12-5 to TRBJ2-2; TRBD1 might be the D (5 bases). Trimming stripped 0 bases from V and 5 bases from J, with 22 bases between. Germline V gene sequence: CDR1 LGHNT, CDR2 FRNRAP. The CDR3 spans 19 residues. Here the CDR3 reads CASGLVQSLWQGWTGELFF. CDR3 DNA sequence: TGTGCTAGTGGTTTGGTACAGTCCCTGTGGCAGGGATGGACCGGGGAGCTGTTTTTT.

This clonotype was seen more than once but under ten times. The chain recombines TRBV28 with TRBJ1-6, with TRBD1 as a possible D gene (6 bases). Per the germline V gene, CDR1 is MDHEN and CDR2 is SYDVKM. The CDR3 is 13 residues long. Trimming shortened V by 9 bases and J by 5 bases, and 11 bases separated the two germline ends. CDR3 sequence: CASRAGDNSPLHF. The CDR3 bases are TGTGCCAGTAGGGCAGGGGATAATTCACCCCTCCACTTT.

The chain employs TRBV12-3 or TRBV12-4 and TRBJ2-7, with D possibly being TRBD2 (6 bases). The ends were cut back, 2 bases at V and 9 bases at J, with 17 bases in the middle. The CDR3 runs 14 residues. The CDR3 spells CASSLSLAREGQYF. The CDR3 region has the DNA TGTGCCAGCAGTTTATCCCTAGCGAGGGAAGGGCAGTACTTC.

Many counts were recorded for this clonotype. The chain recombines TRBV7-2 with TRBJ2-3; perhaps TRBD2 as D (6 bases). This CDR3 has 14 residues. From germline, CDR1 is SGHTA and CDR2 FQGNSA. Between the trimmed V and J ends, which lost 3 bases and 6 bases, there was a span of 13 bases. In DNA, the CDR3 is TGTGCCAGCAGCTTCTGGCGGGGAACGGATACGCAGTATTTT. It yields the protein CASSFWRGTDTQYF.

The sample holds a few counts of this clonotype. The chain uses TRBV7-6 and TRBJ2-5; 12 bases are shared with TRBD2. Germline trimming cut 5 bases from V and 5 bases from J; bases unmatched to any gene: 9. The CDR3 extends over 16 amino acids. In germline, CDR1 is SGHVS, CDR2 FNYEAQ. The chain's CDR3 is CASSQLAGGASETQYF. CDR3 DNA sequence: TGTGCCAGCAGCCAACTAGCGGGGGGAGCGTCCGAGACCCAGTACTTC.

The genes are TRBV11-2 and TRBJ1-1; 8 bases align to TRBD1. CDR3 length equals 16 residues. CDR1 and CDR2 (germline): SGHAT, FQNNGV. Trimming at V came to 6 bases and at J to 5 bases, leaving 14 bases not matched to a gene. The CDR3 is CASRHSGGAGGTEAFF. The CDR3 DNA follows: TGTGCCAGCAGGCATTCAGGGGGCGCGGGGGGTACTGAAGCTTTCTTT.

The chain's CDR3 is CAISESTGKSYEQYF. The CDR3 DNA follows: TGTGCCATCAGTGAGTCGACAGGGAAGTCCTACGAGCAGTACTTC. The chain employs TRBV10-3 and TRBJ2-7; 7 bases map to TRBD1. The CDR3 is made up of 15 amino acids. The trim removed 0 bases at V and 1 base at J, leaving 3 bases unmatched. Germline CDR1 and CDR2: ENHRY and SYGVKD.

This clonotype appeared a few times. The rearrangement links TRBV4-3 to TRBJ2-2; unclear D gene. CDR3 length equals 14 residues. The V gene's germline CDR1 is LGHNA and CDR2 YSLEER. V was cut by 1 base and J by 0 bases, with 3 bases left in between. The CDR3 protein is CASSQVPNTGELFF. The CDR3, as DNA: TGCGCCAGCAGCCAAGTTCCGAACACCGGGGAGCTGTTTTTT.

The chain has TRBV7-2 and TRBJ2-5; 9 nucleotides line up with TRBD2. In germline, CDR1 is SGHTA, CDR2 FQGNSA. The V segment lost 2 bases and the J segment 0 bases; nucleotides outside the gene matches: 4. The CDR3 is 16 amino acids. This chain's CDR3 is CASSLNPSGNQETQYF. CDR3 nucleotide sequence: TGTGCCAGCAGCTTAAATCCTAGCGGGAACCAAGAGACCCAGTACTTC. The whole variable domain, filled in from reference TRBV7-2 and TRBJ2-5, reads GAGVSQSPSNKVTEKGKDVELRCDPISGHTALYWYRQSLGQGLEFLIYFQGNSAPDKSGLPSDRFSAERTGGSVSTLTIQRTQQEDSAVYLCASSLNPSGNQETQYFGPGTRLLVL.

The chain is built from TRBV10-3 and TRBJ1-3; D remains ambiguous. Germline loops: CDR1 ENHRY, CDR2 SYGVKD. Trimming left V 6 bases short and J 0 bases short, with 6 bases between. This CDR3 is 13 amino acids long. CDR3 protein: CAIRETSGNTIYF. Written as DNA, the CDR3 is TGTGCCATCAGGGAAACCTCTGGAAACACCATATATTTT.